This TCR beta chain appears in the sequencing data of a study of T cells in Graves' hyperthyroidism and ophthalmopathy. Amplification targeted TCR beta CDR3 regions from RNA transcripts. A first-round RT-PCR of the TCR CDR3 used the HTBI primer set. TCRdb re-analysed the multiplex PCR reads in MiXCR, keeping a single row per CDR3 protein. The repertoire holds around 600,000 distinct CDR3 sequences, with more than 13% as singletons. The CDR3 loop spans 14 amino acids. Germline lookup yields CDR1 DFQATT and CDR2 SNEGSKA (reference sequence). The V segment lost 1 base and the J segment 5 bases; nucleotides outside the gene matches: 1.

Sequenced input: blood. The V and J genes are TRBV20-1 and TRBJ2-3; TRBD2 matches 12 bases. This clonotype was obtained from a woman between 18 and 29 years old with Graves' ophthalmopathy. The CDR3 reads CSARVTSGRDTQYF. As DNA, the CDR3 is TGCAGTGCTAGAGTGACTAGCGGGAGAGATACGCAGTATTTT.